This T cell receptor (beta chain) was sequenced in a study of blood T cells in healthy people across ages. Study outcomes and limitations: Age brought a roughly linear fall in TCR beta diversity measured per million T cells. Possibly, changes in expanded clonotypes were confounded because donor CMV status was unknown.

The second PCR ran roughly 6 to 12 cycles with a sample-barcoded 5' primer and J-beta primers. One entry per CDR3 protein, called by TCRdb with MiXCR from the 5' RACE reads. The sample consists of roughly 700,000 distinct CDR3 sequences, 45% to 50% of them appearing once. Each sample had at least 7 million PBMCs isolated. In the case of this clonotype: What it binds is unknown.

This CDR3 is built from 14 residues. Germline values: CDR1 MGHRA, CDR2 YSYEKL. Trimming pared 10 bases from V and 2 bases from J, leaving 16 bases between. Sequenced input: blood. The sequence derives from a woman in her sixties in good health. The chain employs TRBV4-1 and TRBJ2-3; TRBD1 is a possible D gene (7 bases). The chain's CDR3 is CATTAGQHTDTQYF. For the CDR3, the DNA is TGCGCCACCACGGCGGGACAGCACACAGATACGCAGTATTTT.